These T cell receptor beta chains were read from a single sample in a study of blood T cell repertoires in COVID-19. Only in-frame clones appear in the TCRdb table, and some are missing; sequencing was by immunoSEQ multiplex PCR. The sample carries over 200,000 clones, 75% to 90% recorded once. The sample taken for sequencing was peripheral blood. The receptors were sampled from a human donor in a cohort sampled during active COVID-19. Each CDR3 is given with its conserved first and last residue. The D gene is left open where the match is weak. Where a row states a size, it is once, few, many or the class of an expanded clone; other rows omit it.

.	TRBJ2-7	TRBV11-2	.	CASSLDLGPYEQYF	TGTGCCAGCAGCTTAGATCTGGGGCCCTACGAGCAGTACTTC
few	TRBJ2-7	TRBV4-2	TRBD2	CASSQRPGLAESYEQYF	TGTGCCAGCAGCCAACGTCCGGGACTAGCGGAATCCTACGAGCAGTACTTC
.	TRBJ2-1	TRBV3-1/TRBV3-2	TRBD2	CASSRRGTSGTLGEQFF	TGTGCCAGCAGCCGACGAGGGACTAGCGGGACCTTAGGTGAGCAGTTCTTC
.	TRBJ2-1	TRBV4-1	.	CASSQARGGTSLSNEQFF	TGCGCCAGCAGCCAAGCACGGGGCGGGACGAGTTTAAGCAATGAGCAGTTCTTC
.	TRBJ2-7	TRBV5-1	TRBD2	CASSLGGLAGGALEQYF	TGCGCCAGCAGCTTGGGAGGACTAGCGGGAGGGGCCCTCGAGCAGTACTTC
.	TRBJ2-7	TRBV6-2/TRBV6-3	TRBD1	CASSPSSTGSHEQYF	TGTGCCAGCAGCCCTTCTTCGACAGGGAGCCACGAGCAGTACTTC
.	TRBJ1-5	TRBV5-1	TRBD1	CASSPGTGMGQPQHF	TGCGCCAGCAGCCCCGGGACAGGGATGGGTCAGCCCCAGCATTTT
.	TRBJ2-3	TRBV24-1	TRBD2	CATERGGSDTQYF	TGTGCCACCGAGCGGGGCGGGTCAGATACGCAGTATTTT
once	TRBJ2-7	TRBV4-1	TRBD2	CASSQVASGYYEQYF	TGCGCCAGCAGCCAAGTCGCTAGCGGTTACTACGAGCAGTACTTC
.	TRBJ1-1	TRBV19	.	CAAGAIPMNTEAFF	TGTGCAGCTGGGGCTATTCCGATGAACACTGAAGCTTTCTTT
.	TRBJ2-3	TRBV7-3	TRBD2	CASSRLAGTTDTQYF	TGTGCCAGCAGCCGACTAGCGGGAACAACAGATACGCAGTATTTT
.	TRBJ1-2	TRBV6-5	TRBD1	CASSLRTGGDGYTF	TGTGCCAGCAGTCTTCGGACAGGGGGCGATGGCTACACCTTC
.	TRBJ1-2	TRBV30	.	CAWDQKNYGYTF	TGTGCCTGGGACCAGAAGAACTATGGCTACACCTTC
.	TRBJ1-1	TRBV13	.	CASSLAGVPEAFF	TGTGCCAGCAGCTTAGCGGGAGTCCCTGAAGCTTTCTTT
.	TRBJ1-3	TRBV11-3	.	CASSGDGNTIYF	TGTGCCAGCTCCGGGGATGGAAACACCATATATTTT
.	TRBJ2-7	TRBV6-2/TRBV6-3	.	CASSLGGSYEQYF	TGTGCCAGCAGCCTCGGCGGGTCGTACGAGCAGTACTTC
.	TRBJ2-7	TRBV5-1	TRBD2	CASRLTTSEFYEQYF	TGCGCCAGCAGATTGACTACTAGCGAATTCTACGAGCAGTACTTC
.	TRBJ2-5	TRBV29-1	.	CSAQVYHREETQYF	TGCAGCGCACAAGTATACCACAGGGAAGAGACCCAGTACTTC
.	TRBJ2-1	TRBV14	.	CASSLRDKVWNEQFF	TGTGCCAGCAGCCTCCGGGACAAGGTATGGAATGAGCAGTTCTTC
.	TRBJ2-3	TRBV20-1	.	CSARHTDTQYF	TGCAGTGCTAGACACACAGATACGCAGTATTTT
.	TRBJ2-3	TRBV6-2/TRBV6-3	.	CASSYRYRATDTQYF	TGTGCCAGCAGTTACCGATACAGGGCCACAGATACGCAGTATTTT
.	TRBJ2-7	TRBV2	TRBD2	CASRGLAIYEQYF	TGTGCCAGCAGGGGACTAGCCATATACGAGCAGTACTTC
.	TRBJ2-3	TRBV19	TRBD1	CASSIQGARTDTQYF	TGTGCCAGTAGTATACAGGGGGCGCGCACAGATACGCAGTATTTT
.	TRBJ2-7	TRBV2	TRBD1	CASSPTGQGTSEQYF	TGTGCCAGCAGTCCTACCGGACAGGGAACTAGCGAGCAGTACTTC
.	TRBJ1-1	TRBV29-1	.	CSVSSGNTEAFF	TGCAGCGTTTCATCGGGAAACACTGAAGCTTTCTTT
.	TRBJ2-7	TRBV28	TRBD1	CASSLNRGHEQYF	TGTGCCAGCAGTTTAAACAGGGGACACGAGCAGTACTTC
.	TRBJ2-1	TRBV28	.	CASSLVGGREQFF	TGTGCCAGCAGTTTGGTCGGGGGGCGTGAGCAGTTCTTC
.	TRBJ1-1	TRBV5-6	TRBD1	CASSYRQGAFRGEAFF	TGTGCCAGCAGCTACCGACAGGGGGCGTTTAGGGGTGAAGCTTTCTTT
.	TRBJ2-7	TRBV14	.	CASSQELSYEQYF	TGTGCCAGCAGCCAAGAACTGAGTTACGAGCAGTACTTC
.	TRBJ2-3	TRBV19	TRBD1	CASRPGQGRTDTQYF	TGTGCCAGTAGACCAGGACAGGGGAGGACAGATACGCAGTATTTT
once	TRBJ2-7	TRBV9	.	CASSQTGEASYEQYF	TGTGCCAGCAGCCAAACGGGGGAGGCCTCCTACGAGCAGTACTTC
once	TRBJ2-5	TRBV7-2	TRBD1	CASRSQGPLRETQYF	TGTGCCAGCAGATCACAGGGGCCTCTCCGAGAGACCCAGTACTTC
.	TRBJ2-3	TRBV29-1	.	CSVEDKQSADTQYF	TGCAGCGTTGAAGACAAACAATCAGCGGATACGCAGTATTTT
.	TRBJ2-3	TRBV3-1/TRBV3-2	.	CASTRSTSEFTGEADTQYF	TGTGCCAGCACTCGGTCGACGTCCGAATTCACAGGGGAGGCAGATACGCAGTATTTT
.	TRBJ2-7	TRBV6-2/TRBV6-3	.	CASSTIMKGNPYEQYF	TGTGCCAGCAGTACGATTATGAAGGGGAACCCCTACGAGCAGTACTTC
.	TRBJ1-2	TRBV28	TRBD1	CASTLLTGEIGYTF	TGTGCCAGCACCCTATTGACAGGGGAGATTGGCTACACCTTC
.	TRBJ2-6	TRBV19	.	CASSAYGSGANVLTF	TGTGCCAGTAGTGCGTATGGCTCTGGGGCCAACGTCCTGACTTTC
.	TRBJ1-2	TRBV5-1	.	CASRQEFYGYTF	TGCGCCAGCAGGCAAGAGTTTTATGGCTACACCTTC
.	TRBJ2-1	TRBV6-2/TRBV6-3	.	CASSPPRDSSYNEQFF	TGTGCCAGCAGTCCCCCTCGGGACTCCTCCTACAATGAGCAGTTCTTC
.	TRBJ1-2	TRBV19	.	CASTGGGNYGYTF	TGTGCCAGTACCGGGGGAGGGAACTATGGCTACACCTTC
.	TRBJ2-7	TRBV3-1/TRBV3-2	.	CASSPGGGGYEQYF	TGTGCCAGCAGCCCAGGGGGAGGAGGCTACGAGCAGTACTTC
.	TRBJ2-1	TRBV11-2	.	CASSSPWGEFYSGYNEQFF	TGTGCCAGCAGCTCCCCTTGGGGCGAGTTTTATTCAGGATACAATGAGCAGTTCTTC
.	TRBJ2-1	TRBV9	TRBD2	CASSASLAGESYNEQFF	TGTGCCAGCAGCGCCTCCCTAGCGGGAGAATCCTACAATGAGCAGTTCTTC
.	TRBJ1-3	TRBV6-1	.	CASSEAGPWGNTIYF	TGTGCCAGCAGTGAGGCGGGGCCCTGGGGAAACACCATATATTTT
.	TRBJ2-7	TRBV28	TRBD1	CASSQRTGWVFPYEQYF	TGTGCCAGCAGTCAGCGGACAGGTTGGGTATTCCCCTACGAGCAGTACTTC
once	TRBJ2-1	TRBV7-9	TRBD2	CASSWRLAGEDEQFF	TGTGCCAGCAGCTGGAGACTAGCGGGAGAGGATGAGCAGTTCTTC
.	TRBJ2-1	TRBV27	TRBD2	CASRLGGLAGNNEQFF	TGTGCCAGCAGACTGGGGGGACTAGCGGGGAACAATGAGCAGTTCTTC
few	TRBJ2-7	TRBV18	TRBD1	CASSRLGTGYNEQYF	TGTGCCAGCTCACGTCTGGGGACAGGGTACAACGAGCAGTACTTC
.	TRBJ2-6	TRBV30	.	CAWIRSGANVLTF	TGTGCCTGGATCCGGTCTGGGGCCAACGTCCTGACTTTC
.	TRBJ2-7	TRBV29-1	.	CSVVVGTEEYF	TGCAGCGTTGTGGTCGGCACAGAAGAGTACTTC
.	TRBJ2-7	TRBV9	.	CASSPQTGIPLEQYF	TGTGCCAGCAGCCCCCAAACCGGGATCCCTCTCGAGCAGTACTTC